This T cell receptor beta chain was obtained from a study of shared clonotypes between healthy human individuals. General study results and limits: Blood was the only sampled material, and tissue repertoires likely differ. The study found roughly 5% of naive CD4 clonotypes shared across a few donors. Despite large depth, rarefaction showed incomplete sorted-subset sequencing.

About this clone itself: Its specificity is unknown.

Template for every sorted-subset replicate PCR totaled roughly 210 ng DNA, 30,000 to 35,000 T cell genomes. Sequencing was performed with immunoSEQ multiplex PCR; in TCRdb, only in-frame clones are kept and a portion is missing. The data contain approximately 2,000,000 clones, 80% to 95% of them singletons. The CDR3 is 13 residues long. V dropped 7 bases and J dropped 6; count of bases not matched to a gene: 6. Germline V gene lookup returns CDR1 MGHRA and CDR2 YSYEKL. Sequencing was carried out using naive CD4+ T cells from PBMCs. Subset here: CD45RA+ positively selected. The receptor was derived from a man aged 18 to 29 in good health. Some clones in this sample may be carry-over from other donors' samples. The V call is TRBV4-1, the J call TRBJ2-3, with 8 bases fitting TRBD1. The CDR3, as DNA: TGCGCCAGCACCCGGGACAGGTACGATACGCAGTATTTT. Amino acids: CASTRDRYDTQYF.